The clone carrying this TCR beta chain was seen a handful of times. What it binds is unknown. This specimen comes from a study of cytomegalovirus exposure and HLA in healthy donors. Notes on the study in general: HLA restriction was apparent for most CMV-associated TCR beta chains in a later analysis. Previous analysis showed most TCR beta V segments were productive about 87% or about 30% of the time.

V lost 7 bases and J lost 2; bases outside the gene matches: 7. The CDR3 length is 16 residues. CDR1 SEHNR and CDR2 FQNEAQ come from the germline V gene (reference sequence). A multiplex PCR was run with 60 Vbeta primers and 13 Jbeta primers. Clones were sequenced by immunoSEQ multiplex PCR, and TCRdb holds only the in-frame ones, with some missing. The sample consists of under 200,000 clones, roughly 79% of them appearing once. The clonotype was recovered from a woman in her forties or fifties in good health and CMV-seronegative. Input material: PBMCs. V and J are TRBV7-9 and TRBJ2-6; 8 bases line up with TRBD2. The CDR3 bases are TGTGCCAGCATCCCCCGGGGGGGTACTGGGGCCAACGTCCTGACTTTC. Translating it yields CASIPRGGTGANVLTF.